This TCR beta chain was sequenced during a study of T cells in Graves' hyperthyroidism and ophthalmopathy. Study-wide background: Peripheral blood was taken when the disease was first diagnosed, before any treatment began. Study-wide results and limits: Stable hyperthyroidism was told apart from ophthalmopathy by a model built on 13 V-J features.

It was RNA transcripts that yielded the amplified TCR beta CDR3 regions. Initially, a first-round RT-PCR of the TCR CDR3 employed the HTBI primer set. TCRdb passed the multiplex PCR reads through MiXCR, listing each CDR3 protein once. The repertoire holds about 200,000 distinct CDR3 sequences, with less than 20% as singletons. V shed 6 bases and J shed 3 bases, with 17 bases lying between them. The germline V gene has CDR1 MNHNS and CDR2 SASEGT. This CDR3 is built from 15 residues. Patients were aged 18 to 65, had disease duration under 2 months, and had newly diagnosed hyperthyroidism. Details on this clonotype: Its antigen remains unknown.

The chain is built from TRBV6-1 and TRBJ1-2; no clear D gene. The specimen was blood. This TCR was recovered from a woman in her forties or fifties with Graves' hyperthyroidism. CDR3 bases: TGTGCCAGCAGCCCCCGGAGGACTGAAGACTATGGCTACACCTTC. It specifies CASSPRRTEDYGYTF.